The rows below give T cell receptor beta chains drawn from one sample of a study of shared clonotypes between healthy human individuals. TCRdb's table, derived via immunoSEQ multiplex PCR, lists solely in-frame clones and lacks some. Of 500,000 or so clones listed, around 95% are singletons. Sequencing used naive CD4+ T cells sorted from blood. The receptors derive from a woman aged 25 to 39 in good health. Both conserved end residues are part of each CDR3. Where a row states a size, it is once, few, many or the class of an expanded clone; other rows omit it.

size: -; J: TRBJ2-6; V: TRBV14; CDR3: CASSQDLPGGLGANVLTF
size: -; J: TRBJ2-5; V: TRBV2; CDR3: CASRTGTQQETQYF
size: -; J: TRBJ2-1; V: TRBV29-1; CDR3: CSAQLEIVEFF
size: -; J: TRBJ2-1; V: TRBV4-1; CDR3: CASSQPPRDRNNEQFF
size: -; J: TRBJ1-2; V: TRBV27; CDR3: CASSSPTRGAGYTF
size: -; J: TRBJ2-6; V: TRBV7-9; CDR3: CASSWGRRGANVLTF
size: -; J: TRBJ1-4; V: TRBV5-1; CDR3: CASSLATGGDRTTLRPNEKLFF
size: -; J: TRBJ1-3; V: TRBV6-5; CDR3: CASSYQQTGVGNTIYF
size: -; J: TRBJ1-5; V: TRBV30; CDR3: CAWSVDIGYNQPQHF
size: -; J: TRBJ1-5; V: TRBV19; CDR3: CASSTTGGDQPQHF
size: -; J: TRBJ1-3; V: TRBV20-1; CDR3: CSWGSGNTIYF
size: -; J: TRBJ2-7; V: TRBV5-1; CDR3: CASSGTGTSYEQYF
size: -; J: TRBJ1-4; V: TRBV2; CDR3: CASSPTGGNEKLFF
size: -; J: TRBJ2-7; V: TRBV5-1; CDR3: CANSLVPRGMSGSYEQYF
size: -; J: -; V: TRBV7-9; CDR3: CASSPLGQGINEQYF
size: -; J: TRBJ2-7; V: TRBV28; CDR3: CASSLGGEYEQYF
size: -; J: TRBJ1-5; V: TRBV6-1; CDR3: CASSDRSNQPQHF
size: -; J: TRBJ2-7; V: TRBV5-1; CDR3: CASSFGGQAYEQYF
size: -; J: TRBJ1-1; V: TRBV5-1; CDR3: CASSLVTVNTEAFF
size: -; J: TRBJ2-3; V: TRBV18; CDR3: CASSPPNLRFPYTDTQYF
size: -; J: TRBJ1-1; V: TRBV28; CDR3: CASSFSRGSTEAFF
size: -; J: -; V: TRBV5-1; CDR3: CASSTQGTDYEQYF
size: -; J: TRBJ1-5; V: TRBV6-1; CDR3: CASSEYASGGRNQPQHF
size: -; J: TRBJ1-1; V: TRBV18; CDR3: CASSPPQTGVNTEAFF
size: -; J: TRBJ2-3; V: TRBV11-2; CDR3: CASSFGPGQGDLAQYF
size: -; J: TRBJ2-3; V: TRBV10-3; CDR3: CAIGTTSTDTQYF
size: once; J: TRBJ1-2; V: TRBV9; CDR3: CASSTQETVYGYTF
size: -; J: TRBJ2-3; V: TRBV29-1; CDR3: CSGLAGADTQYF
size: -; J: TRBJ2-7; V: TRBV6-7; CDR3: CASSYFPTAGAHHYEQYF
size: -; J: TRBJ2-2; V: TRBV27; CDR3: CASRRGRTGELFF
size: -; J: TRBJ1-2; V: TRBV29-1; CDR3: CSGGQGASGYTF
size: -; J: TRBJ1-4; V: TRBV7-9; CDR3: CASSKEILGEKLFF
size: -; J: TRBJ2-7; V: TRBV6-6; CDR3: CASRATGGEQYF
size: -; J: TRBJ2-7; V: TRBV2; CDR3: CASFRQEGAYEQYF
size: -; J: TRBJ1-5; V: TRBV6-5; CDR3: CASSPGTGEQPQHF
size: -; J: TRBJ2-5; V: TRBV21-1; CDR3: CASSIRTGGGETQYF
size: -; J: TRBJ2-7; V: TRBV19; CDR3: CASSKNPYEQYF
size: -; J: TRBJ2-7; V: TRBV20-1; CDR3: CSATNGNEQYF
size: -; J: TRBJ2-5; V: TRBV28; CDR3: CASSSPGTAQETQYF
size: -; J: TRBJ1-2; V: TRBV7-2; CDR3: CASNKDRRGTIYGYTF
size: -; J: TRBJ1-2; V: TRBV5-1; CDR3: CASSLEISVSGYTF
size: -; J: TRBJ2-7; V: TRBV27; CDR3: CASTPGRSSYEQYF
size: -; J: TRBJ2-2; V: TRBV6-6; CDR3: CAAGLDNTGELFF
size: -; J: TRBJ2-1; V: TRBV2; CDR3: CASSRTTSGRGFF